This record concerns one TCR beta chain sequence. Sequencing was performed with immunoSEQ multiplex PCR; in TCRdb, only in-frame clones are kept and a portion is missing. The sample includes about 40,000 clones, around two thirds seen only once; the top ten take 3%. This entry is derived from a study of PD-1 blockade in classical Hodgkin lymphoma. The germline gives CDR1 SGHRS, CDR2 YFSETQ. Trimming took 6 bases from V and 5 from J, leaving 17 bases between them. The CDR3 has 14 residues. Every patient relapsed after autologous stem cell transplantation, and brentuximab vedotin exposure varied. V and J are TRBV5-1 and TRBJ2-5; D uncertain. The sample consisted of peripheral blood mononuclear cells (PBMCs), taken at baseline. The receptor's source is a human donor with classical Hodgkin lymphoma. In DNA, the CDR3 is TGCGCCAGCACCCGGCGCACTGGGATGGAGACCCAGTACTTC. It specifies CASTRRTGMETQYF. Combining the CDR3 with reference TRBV5-1 and TRBJ2-5 gives the whole variable domain KAGVTQTPRYLIKTRGQQVTLSCSPISGHRSVSWYQQTPGQGLQFLFEYFSETQRNKGNFPGRFSGRQFSNSRSEMNVSTLELGDSALYLCASTRRTGMETQYFGPGTRLLVL.